The clone carrying this T cell receptor beta chain was recorded only once. The antigen is unknown. Noted time point: week 35, safety follow-up. A 20-mer mutant IDH1 peptide at 300 ug was injected subcutaneously with topical imiquimod. The data are from a study of a mutant IDH1 vaccine in newly diagnosed glioma. For the study at large: Vaccines began 4-6 weeks after radiotherapy alone, or with temozolomide cycles. Sex distribution of treated patients was roughly 60% male and approximately 38% female; mean age was about 40 years.

The study, taken as a whole, reports: Shifts in the top peripheral T cell clonotypes seemed unrelated to pseudoprogression.

This CDR3 has 19 residues. The V gene end was trimmed by 0 bases and the J gene end by 5 bases; junction bases not matched to a gene: 13. In germline, CDR1 is SQVTM, CDR2 ANQGSEA. Only in-frame clones appear in the TCRdb table, and some are missing; sequencing was by immunoSEQ multiplex PCR. The sample lists roughly 52,000 clones; about 79% were seen once. The source of this sequence is a man aged 35 to 55 with glioma. V is TRBV29-1 and J is TRBJ2-5; 15 bases are a match to TRBD2. Source: PBMCs, taken from a glioma patient whose treatment included an IDH1 peptide vaccine. The CDR3 region has the DNA TGCAGCGTTGAAGACGGAGGAGGGACTAGCGGGAGGTCGTGGGAGACCCAGTACTTC. Amino acids: CSVEDGGGTSGRSWETQYF.